This entry concerns a single T cell receptor (beta chain). This sample is drawn from a study of shared clonotypes between healthy human individuals. In the original analysis: From ImmunoSEQ came sequences covering only the junction and carrying no quality scores, so filtering differed. Only in-frame clones appear in the TCRdb table, and some are missing; sequencing was by immunoSEQ multiplex PCR. V and J calls and clone size are given by that table; D and trimming were obtained from the DNA. The sample yields some 2 million clones, over 85% seen once. Terminally differentiated effector memory CD45RA+ cells were excluded from the naive CD8 cells, which were CD45RO-negative and positively selected for CCR7. The origin of this receptor is a man between 18 and 35 years old in good health. The sequencing sample was made of naive CD8+ T cells sorted from blood.

CDR3 coding DNA: TGTGCCAGTAGAGACGAGGGACAGTCTAATGAAAAACTGTTTTTT. Protein product: CASRDEGQSNEKLFF. The chain carries TRBV7-9 and TRBJ1-4; 7 nucleotides agree with TRBD1. CDR1 and CDR2 from the germline V gene are SEHNR and FQNEAQ (reference sequence). CDR3 length: 15 residues. V shed 9 bases, J shed 3 bases, and the junction held 10 bases outside the gene matches.